The clone carrying this T cell receptor (beta chain) was found a few times. Its cognate antigen is unknown. A process of 5'RACE template switching, which added a universal primer site and UMIs, was used to make TCR cDNA. MiXCR was run by TCRdb on the 5' RACE reads, yielding one entry per CDR3 protein. The sample shows 100,000 to 150,000 distinct CDR3 sequences, almost 9% of them seen only once. With 5 bases removed from V and 1 base from J, the gap between germline ends came to 11 bases. Germline loops: CDR1 SGHAT, CDR2 FQNNGV. CDR3 length: 14 amino acids. This specimen belongs to a study of T cells after yellow fever vaccination. General study points: Subsequent booster samples again held most clones from primary vaccination (96% CD4, roughly 91% CD8).

The chain links TRBV11-2 to TRBJ1-1, with D possibly matching TRBD1 (5 bases). This TCR was recovered from a man aged 18-30 years who received the YFV17D yellow fever vaccine. The specimen was CD8+ T cells sorted from PBMCs, collected on the day of the yellow fever booster vaccination. For the CDR3, the DNA is TGTGCCAGCAGCGCGCGGAGGGGGAACACTGAAGCTTTCTTT. This encodes CASSARRGNTEAFF.